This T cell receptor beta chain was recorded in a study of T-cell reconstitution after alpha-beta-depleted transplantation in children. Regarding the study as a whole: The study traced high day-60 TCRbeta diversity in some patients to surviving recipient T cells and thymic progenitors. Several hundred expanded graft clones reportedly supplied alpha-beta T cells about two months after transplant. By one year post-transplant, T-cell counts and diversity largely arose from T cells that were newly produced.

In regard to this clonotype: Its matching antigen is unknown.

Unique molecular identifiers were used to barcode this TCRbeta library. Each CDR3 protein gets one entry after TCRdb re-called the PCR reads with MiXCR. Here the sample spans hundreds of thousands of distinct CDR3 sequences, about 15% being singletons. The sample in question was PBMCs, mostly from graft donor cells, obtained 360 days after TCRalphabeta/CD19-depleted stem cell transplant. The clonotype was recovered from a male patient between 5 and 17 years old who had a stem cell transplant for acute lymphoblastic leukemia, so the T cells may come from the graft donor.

The CDR3 protein is CASSPWTLHGSPLHF. CDR3 bases: TGTGCCAGCAGCCCGTGGACACTTCATGGCTCACCCCTCCACTTT. This sequence joins TRBV5-5 and TRBJ1-6, with D tentatively TRBD1 (5 bases). The CDR3 has 15 residues. V lost 4 bases, J lost 10 bases, and 18 bases lay in between. Germline values: CDR1 SGHKS, CDR2 YYEKEE (reference sequence).